These T cell receptor beta chains were read from a single sample in a study of molecular identifiers for immune sequencing clone quantification. TCRdb fed the PCR reads into MiXCR, producing one record per CDR3 protein. The sample lists 400,000 to 600,000 distinct CDR3 sequences, roughly 23% occurring once. The sequenced sample consisted of naive CD8+ T cells from blood, with Jurkat cell RNA spiked in. The receptors were gathered from a human donor in good health. Some libraries in this study had Jurkat cell RNA spiked in. Both conserved end residues are part of each CDR3. A D gene is named only where the DNA matches it firmly. The listing skips clone size in some rows; elsewhere it reads once, few, many or a size class.

CDR3aa	CDR3nt	d_gene	v_gene	j_gene	abundance
CASSLRAPQHTEAFF	TGTGCCAGCAGTTTACGCGCCCCCCAACACACTGAAGCTTTCTTT	NA	TRBV27	TRBJ1-1	NA
CASGPWGLLNTEAFF	TGTGCCAGCGGCCCTTGGGGGCTGTTGAACACTGAAGCTTTCTTT	NA	TRBV6-5	TRBJ1-1	many
CASSQLGLTYTEAFF	TGTGCCAGCAGCCAGCTGGGACTTACATACACTGAAGCTTTCTTT	NA	TRBV14	TRBJ1-1	many
CASSYGGTMDTEAFF	TGTGCCAGCAGTTACGGGGGAACTATGGACACTGAAGCTTTCTTT	NA	TRBV6-5	TRBJ1-1	many
CASSIAERYYEQYF	TGTGCCAGTAGTATAGCCGAACGATACTACGAGCAGTACTTC	NA	TRBV19	TRBJ2-7	NA
CASSSLGQGFSGANVLTF	TGTGCCAGCAGTTCTTTAGGACAGGGGTTTTCTGGGGCCAACGTCCTGACTTTC	TRBD1	TRBV27	TRBJ2-6	NA
CASSPILAGDQETQYF	TGTGCCAGCAGTCCTATACTAGCGGGGGACCAAGAGACCCAGTACTTC	TRBD2	TRBV2	TRBJ2-5	NA
CATETPSGRAGGETQYF	TGTGCCACCGAAACCCCTAGCGGGAGGGCCGGTGGAGAGACCCAGTACTTC	TRBD2	TRBV6-5	TRBJ2-5	few
CASSDLRTANTEAFF	TGTGCCAGCAGTGACCTGCGGACAGCAAACACTGAAGCTTTCTTT	NA	TRBV12-3/TRBV12-4	TRBJ1-1	once
CASNGHKNTEAFF	TGTGCCAGCAACGGACACAAGAACACTGAAGCTTTCTTT	NA	TRBV7-9	TRBJ1-1	NA
CASSLLQPTVNTEAFF	TGTGCCAGCAGTTTACTGCAGCCGACAGTGAACACTGAAGCTTTCTTT	NA	TRBV27	TRBJ1-1	NA
CASSLVGDSYGYTF	TGTGCCAGCAGCTTGGTTGGGGACAGCTATGGCTACACCTTC	TRBD1	TRBV5-4	TRBJ1-2	few
CASMGRGPTDTQYF	TGTGCCAGCATGGGTCGGGGGCCCACAGATACGCAGTATTTT	NA	TRBV6-5	TRBJ2-3	many
CASSELTPTENTETFF	TGTGCCAGCAGTGAACTCACACCGACTGAGAACACTGAAACTTTCTTT	NA	TRBV2	TRBJ1-1	NA
CASSQDHRQGTYEQYF	TGCGCCAGCAGCCAAGATCACCGACAGGGGACCTACGAGCAGTACTTC	TRBD1	TRBV4-3	TRBJ2-7	NA
CSASPLTSGRVADTQYF	TGCAGTGCTAGCCCCTTAACTAGCGGGAGGGTAGCAGATACGCAGTATTTT	TRBD2	TRBV20-1	TRBJ2-3	many
CASSFGGFTEAFF	TGTGCCAGCAGTTTCGGGGGATTCACTGAAGCTTTCTTT	NA	TRBV12-3/TRBV12-4	TRBJ1-1	many
CASSSASGTYEQYF	TGTGCCAGCAGCTCCGCTAGCGGAACCTACGAGCAGTACTTC	TRBD2	TRBV11-2	TRBJ2-7	NA
CASSGTKGQQNTEAFF	TGTGCCAGCAGCGGGACAAAGGGACAGCAGAACACTGAAGCTTTCTTT	TRBD1	TRBV9	TRBJ1-1	many
CASSSIRASGRATSDTQYF	TGTGCCAGCAGCTCCATAAGGGCTAGCGGGAGAGCCACCTCGGATACGCAGTATTTT	TRBD2	TRBV7-6	TRBJ2-3	once
CASSSAGDWGYGYTF	TGTGCCAGCAGTTCCGCAGGGGATTGGGGCTATGGCTACACCTTC	NA	TRBV12-3/TRBV12-4	TRBJ1-2	NA
CASSPVGAAAFF	TGCGCCAGCAGCCCTGTAGGGGCGGCGGCTTTCTTT	NA	TRBV4-1	TRBJ1-1	few